Below, 19 T cell receptor beta chains from the same sample are listed, as sequenced in a study of blood T cell repertoires in COVID-19. This table comes from immunoSEQ multiplex PCR, and its TCRdb copy is limited to in-frame clones, with some not included. Of approximately 410,000 clones listed, 86% are singletons. The sequencing sample was made of peripheral blood. Every receptor here comes from a woman in her 30s with active or convalescent COVID-19.

CDR3 sequence: CASSTGGEETQYF. CDR3 coding DNA: TGTGCCAGCAGCACAGGGGGAGAAGAGACCCAGTACTTC. The chain carries TRBV6-5 and TRBJ2-5, with 8 bases identical to TRBD1. The CDR3 totals 13 residues. The germline gives CDR1 MNHEY, CDR2 SVGAGI. V dropped 6 bases and J dropped 3; count of bases not matched to a gene: 3.

Only a few counts were recorded for this clone. V usage is TRBV19 and J usage is TRBJ1-1, with 7 bases aligning to TRBD1. Germline V gives CDR1 LNHDA, CDR2 SQIVND (reference sequence). Trimming took 7 bases from V and 0 from J; bases not matched to a gene: 2. CDR3 length equals 13 residues. The CDR3 sequence is CASKGQVNTEAFF. The CDR3 DNA is TGTGCCAGTAAAGGACAGGTGAACACTGAAGCTTTCTTT.

This clone turned up a few times. V and J are TRBV6-5 and TRBJ1-1, with D perhaps TRBD1 (6 bases). CDR3 length: 14 amino acids. The V gene lost 8 bases and the J gene lost 3 bases, with 16 bases spanning the gap. Germline values: CDR1 MNHEY, CDR2 SVGAGI. CDR3 bases: TGTGCCAGCTGCGACAGCGACAGGCACACTGAAGCTTTCTTT. It encodes CASCDSDRHTEAFF.

This clone has just a few counts. Other DNA sequences in this specimen translate into the identical CDR3. The V and J genes are TRBV18 and TRBJ2-1; D call uncertain. The germline gives CDR1 KGHSH, CDR2 LQKENI. V lost 0 bases and J lost 6, with 6 bases in between. This CDR3 contains 13 residues. The CDR3 protein is CASSPPSGNEQFF. In DNA form, the CDR3 reads TGTGCCAGCTCACCACCCTCGGGCAATGAGCAGTTCTTC.

The chain carries TRBV7-2 and TRBJ1-5; 10 bases match TRBD1. Germline values: CDR1 SGHTA, CDR2 FQGNSA. The trim removed 5 bases at V and 5 bases at J, leaving 6 bases unmatched. CDR3 length: 15 amino acids. In nucleotides, the CDR3 is TGTGCCAGCAGCGACAGGGGGCAGGGAGATCAGCCCCAGCATTTT. Protein sequence: CASSDRGQGDQPQHF.

The gene calls are TRBV5-4 and TRBJ1-2, with TRBD1 matching 8 bases. CDR1 and CDR2 (germline): SGHNT, YYREEE (reference sequence). Trimming cost V 0 bases and J 6 bases; bases outside gene matches: 1. CDR3 size: 13 residues. The CDR3 loop is CASSLADRDGYTF. The CDR3, as DNA: TGTGCCAGCAGCTTGGCGGACAGGGATGGCTACACCTTC.

The chain employs TRBV27 and TRBJ2-5; 10 nucleotides match TRBD2. Germline values: CDR1 MNHEY, CDR2 SMNVEV (reference sequence). J lost 4 bases, V lost 5 bases, and 10 bases had no gene match. This CDR3 contains 16 residues. CDR3 sequence reads: CASSLTIAGGGETQYF. Here the CDR3 DNA reads TGTGCCAGCAGTCTCACCATAGCGGGAGGAGGAGAGACCCAGTACTTC.

This rearrangement joins TRBV15 to TRBJ2-1; TRBD2 aligns across 7 bases. Germline V gives CDR1 LNHNV, CDR2 YYDKDF (reference sequence). The CDR3 has 17 amino acids. With 0 bases clipped from V and 3 bases from J, the junction kept 8 bases outside the gene matches. The CDR3 bases are TGTGCCACCAGCAGAGATGACGCTAGCGGAGACTACAATGAGCAGTTCTTC. It encodes CATSRDDASGDYNEQFF.

In its sample, this clone was seen once. CDR3 DNA: TGTGCCAGCAGCTTTGAGCAGGGGGACCTATACTCCTACGAGCAGTACTTC. Amino acid sequence: CASSFEQGDLYSYEQYF. V usage is TRBV7-2 and J usage is TRBJ2-7, with 7 bases lining up with TRBD1. Germline V lookup: CDR1 SGHTA, CDR2 FQGNSA. The CDR3 is 17 amino acids. V shed 3 bases and J 0 bases; nucleotides not matched to a gene: 11.

The rearrangement uses TRBV5-5 and TRBJ1-2, with D unclear. V lost 4 bases, J lost 4 bases, and 14 bases lay in between. This CDR3 is 14 amino acids long. CDR1 is SGHKS, CDR2 YYEKEE, per germline (reference sequence). The DNA for the CDR3 is TGTGCCAGCAGCGCTCCCCGGGGATCCTATGGCTACACCTTC. It codes for CASSAPRGSYGYTF.

The genes are TRBV28 and TRBJ1-5; no clear D. The V and J ends lost 6 bases and 7 bases respectively, with 16 bases between them. CDR3 length equals 14 residues. CDR1 is MDHEN and CDR2 is SYDVKM in the germline V gene. The DNA of the CDR3 is TGTGCCAGCAGAAGCCCCCCGGGGTGGCAGCCCCAGCATTTT. It yields the protein CASRSPPGWQPQHF.

The chain recombines TRBV4-2 with TRBJ1-4; D may be TRBD1 (5 bases). With 1 base removed from V and 8 bases from J, the gap between germline ends came to 14 bases. CDR1 is LGHNA and CDR2 is YNFKEQ in the germline V gene. This CDR3 contains 15 residues. CDR3 region: CASSQVGQGGEKLFF. The CDR3 region has the DNA TGTGCCAGCAGCCAAGTGGGGCAGGGAGGGGAAAAACTGTTTTTT.

The V gene is TRBV19, the J gene TRBJ2-7; tentative D call: TRBD2 (5 bases). CDR3 size: 14 residues. Germline V gene lookup returns CDR1 LNHDA and CDR2 SQIVND (reference sequence). Trimming removed 5 bases from V and 3 bases from J, with 14 bases in between. CDR3 DNA: TGTGCCAGTAGTTCAGGACTTACCTACTACGAGCAGTACTTC. It translates to CASSSGLTYYEQYF.

The chain couples TRBV6-5 to TRBJ2-1; 7 nucleotides agree with TRBD2. J lost 4 bases, V lost 7 bases, and 7 bases had no gene match. The germline V gene encodes CDR1 MNHEY and CDR2 SVGAGI. The CDR3 loop spans 14 amino acids. CDR3 region: CASISGGGYNEQFF. The CDR3 DNA reads as TGTGCCAGCATCTCGGGCGGGGGTTACAATGAGCAGTTCTTC.

CDR3 region: CASSFPKDRVNTEAFF. The DNA for the CDR3 is TGTGCCAGCAGCTTTCCCAAGGACAGGGTGAACACTGAAGCTTTCTTT. The chain carries TRBV11-1 and TRBJ1-1; TRBD1 aligns across 8 bases. CDR1 and CDR2 (germline): SGHAT, FQDESV (reference sequence). The CDR3 consists of 16 residues. V lost 3 bases to trimming and J lost 0 bases; unmatched junction nucleotides: 6.

The sample holds one count of this clone. This chain links TRBV2 with TRBJ1-5, with TRBD1 identical over 9 bases. The CDR3 is 16 amino acids. Germline V gene data show CDR1 as SNHLY and CDR2 as FYNNEI. V lost 4 bases and J lost 1; bases outside the gene matches: 5. The CDR3 DNA reads TGTGCCAGCAGTGGAAGGGACAGGGTGAGCAATCAGCCCCAGCATTTT. It yields the protein CASSGRDRVSNQPQHF. Looking up the rest from reference TRBV2 and TRBJ1-5 gives the full variable domain: EPEVTQTPSHQVTQMGQEVILRCVPISNHLYFYWYRQILGQKVEFLVSFYNNEISEKSEIFDDQFSVERPDGSNFTLKIRSTKLEDSAMYFCASSGRDRVSNQPQHFGDGTRLSIL.

Many counts were recorded for this clone. The V gene is TRBV6-5, the J gene TRBJ1-5; 7 bases are a match to TRBD1. V trimming: 6 bases; J trimming: 6 bases; junction bases outside the gene matches: 8. The CDR3 loop spans 14 amino acids. CDR1 is MNHEY, CDR2 SVGAGI, per germline. In nucleotides, the CDR3 is TGTGCCAGCAGCTTCCAGGGGGTCAGTCAGCCCCAGCATTTT. Residues: CASSFQGVSQPQHF.

This clone occurred once. The V and J genes are TRBV30 and TRBJ1-2, with 8 bases identical to TRBD1. Losses at the gene ends were 4 bases for V and 7 bases for J; bases not matched to a gene: 11. The CDR3 is made up of 14 amino acids. Germline V lookup: CDR1 GTSNPN, CDR2 SVGIG (reference sequence). In DNA, the CDR3 is TGTGCCTGGAAATCTTCAGGGGGCAAGGTTGGCTACACCTTC. Residues: CAWKSSGGKVGYTF.

The gene calls are TRBV2 and TRBJ2-1, with a weak D call TRBD2 (5 bases). CDR1 and CDR2 from the germline V gene are SNHLY and FYNNEI. The germline V and J ends were trimmed by 8 bases and 6 bases, with 14 bases remaining between them. This CDR3 is built from 13 residues. This chain's CDR3 is CASQYVRGNEQFF. Written as DNA, the CDR3 is TGTGCCAGCCAATATGTCCGGGGCAATGAGCAGTTCTTC. Full variable domain (remainder filled in from reference TRBV2 and TRBJ2-1): EPEVTQTPSHQVTQMGQEVILRCVPISNHLYFYWYRQILGQKVEFLVSFYNNEISEKSEIFDDQFSVERPDGSNFTLKIRSTKLEDSAMYFCASQYVRGNEQFFGPGTRLTVL.